The TCR beta chain under discussion was sequenced for a study of cytomegalovirus exposure and HLA in healthy donors. Looked up from germline, CDR1 is LGHNA and CDR2 is YSLEER. CDR3 length equals 16 residues. V lost 0 bases and J 9 bases, leaving 18 bases between the germline ends. PCR employed 60 Vbeta and 13 Jbeta primers. TCRdb's copy holds only in-frame clones and misses some; the assay was immunoSEQ multiplex PCR. The data contain about 73,000 clones, 75% of them singletons. Study-wide findings and caveats: Later on, a genetic analysis was performed. It linked a missense variant in DCLRE1C with V- and J-gene trimming of TCR beta. Cytomegalovirus association was assigned to about 150 TCR beta chains. The authors assumed roughly uniform sequencing depth across donors for presence/absence analyses.

Concerning this clone: Its specificity is unknown.

The chain joins TRBV4-3 to TRBJ2-1; D remains unclear. Material for sequencing was PBMCs. This TCR came from a man in his 70s in good health and CMV-seronegative. Here the CDR3 reads CASSQDRNRGGAEQFF. CDR3 DNA sequence: TGCGCCAGCAGCCAAGATCGAAACCGAGGCGGAGCTGAGCAGTTCTTC.